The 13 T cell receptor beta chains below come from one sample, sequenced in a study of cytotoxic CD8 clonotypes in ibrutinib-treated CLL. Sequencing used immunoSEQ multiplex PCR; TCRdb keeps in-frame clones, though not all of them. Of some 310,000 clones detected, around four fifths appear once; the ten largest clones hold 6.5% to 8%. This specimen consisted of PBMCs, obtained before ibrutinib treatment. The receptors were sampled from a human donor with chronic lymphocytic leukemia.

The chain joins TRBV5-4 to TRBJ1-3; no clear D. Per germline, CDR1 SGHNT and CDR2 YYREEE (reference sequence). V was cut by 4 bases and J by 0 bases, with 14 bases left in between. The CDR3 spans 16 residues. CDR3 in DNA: TGTGCCAGCAGCATGGACCGAGCCGTCTCTGGAAACACCATATATTTT. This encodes CASSMDRAVSGNTIYF.

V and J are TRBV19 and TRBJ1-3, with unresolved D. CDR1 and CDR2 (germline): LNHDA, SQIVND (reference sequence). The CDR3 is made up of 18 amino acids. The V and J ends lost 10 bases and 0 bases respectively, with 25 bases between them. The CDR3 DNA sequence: TGTGCCACTAGCCCGCCGTACACCATCCTCTTCTCTGGAAACACCATATATTTT. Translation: CATSPPYTILFSGNTIYF.

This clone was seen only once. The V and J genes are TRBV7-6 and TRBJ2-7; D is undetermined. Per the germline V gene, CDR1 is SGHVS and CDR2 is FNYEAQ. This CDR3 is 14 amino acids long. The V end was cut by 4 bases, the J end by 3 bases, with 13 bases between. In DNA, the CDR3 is TGTGCCAGCAGCTCCGGAGTGGAGCACTACGAGCAGTACTTC. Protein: CASSSGVEHYEQYF.

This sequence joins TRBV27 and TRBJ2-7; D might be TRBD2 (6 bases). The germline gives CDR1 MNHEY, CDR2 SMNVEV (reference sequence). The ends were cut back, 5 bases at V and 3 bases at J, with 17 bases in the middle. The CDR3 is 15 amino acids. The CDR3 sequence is CASSLTSSPYYEQYF. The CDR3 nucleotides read TGTGCCAGCAGTCTTACTAGCTCCCCTTACTACGAGCAGTACTTC.

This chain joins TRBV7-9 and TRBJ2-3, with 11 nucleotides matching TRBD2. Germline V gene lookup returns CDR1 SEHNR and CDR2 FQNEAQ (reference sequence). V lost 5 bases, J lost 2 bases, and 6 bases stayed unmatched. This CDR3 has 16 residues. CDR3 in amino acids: CASSLGLAASTDTQYF. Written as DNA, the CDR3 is TGTGCCAGCAGCCTGGGACTAGCGGCATCCACAGATACGCAGTATTTT. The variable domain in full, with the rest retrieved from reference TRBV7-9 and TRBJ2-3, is DTGVSQNPRHKITKRGQNVTFRCDPISEHNRLYWYRQTLGQGPEFLTYFQNEAQLEKSRLLSDRFSAERPKGSFSTLEIQRTEQGDSAMYLCASSLGLAASTDTQYFGPGTRLTVL.

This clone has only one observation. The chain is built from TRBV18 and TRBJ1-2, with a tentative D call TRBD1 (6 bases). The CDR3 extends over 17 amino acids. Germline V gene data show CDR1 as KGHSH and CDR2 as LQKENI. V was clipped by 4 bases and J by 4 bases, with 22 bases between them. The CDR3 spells CASSLDSSSTLGYGYTF. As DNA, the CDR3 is TGTGCCAGCTCACTGGACAGTTCCTCAACCTTAGGCTATGGCTACACCTTC.

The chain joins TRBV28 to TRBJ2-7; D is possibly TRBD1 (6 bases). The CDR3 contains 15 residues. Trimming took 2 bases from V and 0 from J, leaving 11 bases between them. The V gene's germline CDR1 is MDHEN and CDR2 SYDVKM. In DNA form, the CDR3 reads TGTGCCAGCAGTTTAAGGGGGTCTGCCTCCTACGAGCAGTACTTC. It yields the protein CASSLRGSASYEQYF.

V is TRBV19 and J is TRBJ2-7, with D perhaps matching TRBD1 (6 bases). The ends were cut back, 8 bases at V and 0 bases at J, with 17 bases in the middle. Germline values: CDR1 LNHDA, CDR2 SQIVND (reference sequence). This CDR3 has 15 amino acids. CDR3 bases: TGTGCCAGTGGACAGTTCTCTTTAGGCTCCTACGAGCAGTACTTC. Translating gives CASGQFSLGSYEQYF.

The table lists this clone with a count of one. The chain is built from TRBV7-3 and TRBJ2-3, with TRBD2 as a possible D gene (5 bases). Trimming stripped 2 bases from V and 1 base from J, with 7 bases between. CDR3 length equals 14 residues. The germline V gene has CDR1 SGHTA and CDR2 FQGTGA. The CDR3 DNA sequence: TGTGCCAGCAGCTTATCAGCGGGCACAGATACGCAGTATTTT. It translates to CASSLSAGTDTQYF.

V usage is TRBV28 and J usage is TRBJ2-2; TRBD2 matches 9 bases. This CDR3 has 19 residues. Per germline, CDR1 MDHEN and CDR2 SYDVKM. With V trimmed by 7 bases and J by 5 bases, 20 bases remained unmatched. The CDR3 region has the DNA TGTGCCAGCACCCTTCGGCGATCGATTAGCGGGAGTTGGACCGGGGAGCTGTTTTTT. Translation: CASTLRRSISGSWTGELFF.

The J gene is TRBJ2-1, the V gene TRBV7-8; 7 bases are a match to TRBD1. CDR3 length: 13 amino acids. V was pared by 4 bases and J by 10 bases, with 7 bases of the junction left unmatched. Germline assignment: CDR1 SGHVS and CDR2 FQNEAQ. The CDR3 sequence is CASSYRGSDEQFF. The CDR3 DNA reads TGTGCCAGCAGCTACAGGGGTTCTGACGAGCAGTTCTTC.

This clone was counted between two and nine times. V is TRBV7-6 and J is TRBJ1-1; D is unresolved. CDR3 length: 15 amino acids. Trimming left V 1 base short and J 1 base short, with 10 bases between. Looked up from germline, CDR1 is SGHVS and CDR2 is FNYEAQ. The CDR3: CASSLVPSSNTEAFF. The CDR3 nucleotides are TGTGCCAGCAGCTTAGTTCCGAGTTCGAACACTGAAGCTTTCTTT.

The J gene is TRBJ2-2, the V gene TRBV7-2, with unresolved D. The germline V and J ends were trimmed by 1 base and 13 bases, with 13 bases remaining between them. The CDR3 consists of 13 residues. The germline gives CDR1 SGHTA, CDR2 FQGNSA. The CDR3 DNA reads TGTGCCAGCAGCTTAGAGGCGACCTCGCCGCTGTTTTTT. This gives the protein CASSLEATSPLFF.